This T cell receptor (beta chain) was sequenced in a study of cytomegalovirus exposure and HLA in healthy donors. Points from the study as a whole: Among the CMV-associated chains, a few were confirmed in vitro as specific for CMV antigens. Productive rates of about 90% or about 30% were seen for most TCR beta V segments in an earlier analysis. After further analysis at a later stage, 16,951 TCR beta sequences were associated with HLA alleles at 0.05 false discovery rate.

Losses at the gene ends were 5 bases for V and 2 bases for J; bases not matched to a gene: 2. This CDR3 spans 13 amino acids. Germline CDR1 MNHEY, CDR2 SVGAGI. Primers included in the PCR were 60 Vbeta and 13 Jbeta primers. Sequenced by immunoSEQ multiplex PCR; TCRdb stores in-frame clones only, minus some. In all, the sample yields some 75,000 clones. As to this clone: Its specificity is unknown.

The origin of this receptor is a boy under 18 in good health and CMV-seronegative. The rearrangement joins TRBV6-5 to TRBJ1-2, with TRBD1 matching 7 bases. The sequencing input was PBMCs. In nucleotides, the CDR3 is TGTGCCAGCAGTGAGGACAGGAACTATGGCTACACCTTC. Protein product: CASSEDRNYGYTF.